This T cell receptor (beta chain) appears in the sequencing data of a study of shared clonotypes between healthy human individuals. Study results and limitations: As a rule, naive subsets had a larger estimated richness than memory subsets. A small donor pool kept down the genetic and exposure-history diversity that was represented.

A remark on this clone: Its antigen is not identified.

Healthy HIV-negative adults without recent acute infections or vaccinations served as donors. Germline trimming cut 2 bases from V and 5 bases from J; bases unmatched to any gene: 12. Germline values: CDR1 GTSNPN, CDR2 SVGIG (reference sequence). This CDR3 is 17 amino acids long. Deep level was the assay's run setting. Libraries were prepared by immunoSEQ multiplex PCR; TCRdb keeps only in-frame clonotypes and omits some of them. The repertoire consists of about 2.3 million clones, with about 90% occurring once and the leading ten covering about 0.41%. This sequence joins TRBV30 and TRBJ2-5, with 12 nucleotides matching TRBD2. This receptor was obtained from a man aged 18 to 30 in good health. Some clones in this sample may be carry-over from other donors' samples. Sequenced material: naive CD4+ T cells from PBMCs. Subset: CD45RA+ positively selected. The DNA of the CDR3 is TGTGCCTGGAGTATCCCTCGGACTAGCGGGGTCCGGGAGACCCAGTACTTC. Residues: CAWSIPRTSGVRETQYF. Supplemented by reference TRBV30 and TRBJ2-5, the full variable domain reads SQTIHQWPATLVQPVGSPLSLECTVEGTSNPNLYWYRQAAGRGLQLLFYSVGIGQISSEVPQNLSASRPQDRQFILSSKKLLLSDSGFYLCAWSIPRTSGVRETQYFGPGTRLLVL.